This entry lists 9 T cell receptor beta chains sequenced from one sample in a study of CD4+ T cells in melanoma. Sequencing used immunoSEQ multiplex PCR; TCRdb keeps in-frame clones, though not all of them. The table has 55,000 or so clones, more than 60% seen once. Sequencing input: tumor tissue. These receptors all come from a human donor with melanoma.

V gene TRBV28 combines with J gene TRBJ1-2; D possibly corresponds to TRBD1 (6 bases). Germline V gene lookup returns CDR1 MDHEN and CDR2 SYDVKM. Trimming shortened V by 3 bases and J by 4 bases, and 12 bases separated the two germline ends. CDR3 length: 14 residues. The CDR3 bases are TGTGCCAGCAGTTTCACAGGGAGGGGCTATGGCTACACCTTC. This translates into CASSFTGRGYGYTF.

This clone has more than one count but fewer than ten. This sequence joins TRBV2 and TRBJ1-1, with D maybe TRBD1 (6 bases). The CDR3 length is 14 residues. Germline V lookup: CDR1 SNHLY, CDR2 FYNNEI. V lost 3 bases and J lost 1, with 9 bases in between. The DNA for the CDR3 is TGTGCCAGCAGTGATCAGGGGTGGAACACTGAAGCTTTCTTT. Translated, it gives CASSDQGWNTEAFF.

The chain is built from TRBV20-1 and TRBJ2-1; D unresolved. CDR3 size: 10 residues. CDR1 is DFQATT, CDR2 SNEGSKA, per germline (reference sequence). V dropped 6 bases and J dropped 11 bases, with 11 bases sitting between them. The CDR3 loop reads CSAPSGQQFF. The CDR3 DNA reads TGCAGTGCCCCCTCGGGTCAGCAGTTCTTC.

This sequence joins TRBV5-6 and TRBJ2-2, with D perhaps TRBD1 or TRBD2 (5 bases each). V lost 2 bases to trimming and J lost 4 bases, with 12 bases between them. The CDR3 is 15 residues long. Germline lookup yields CDR1 SGHDT and CDR2 YYEEEE. CDR3 in amino acids: CASSFLGDGTGELFF. CDR3 DNA: TGTGCCAGCAGCTTCTTAGGGGACGGCACCGGGGAGCTGTTTTTT.

The rearrangement joins TRBV28 to TRBJ1-5; D not resolved. V lost 5 bases, J lost 5 bases, and 10 bases lay in between. CDR3 length: 13 amino acids. The germline CDR1 and CDR2 sequences are MDHEN and SYDVKM. CDR3 amino acids: CASSPRVYQPQHF. As DNA, the CDR3 is TGTGCCAGCAGTCCCCGGGTTTATCAGCCCCAGCATTTT.

The V and J genes are TRBV7-2 and TRBJ2-2; 10 bases are shared with TRBD1. CDR3 length: 15 amino acids. V lost 5 bases and J lost 3; bases outside the gene matches: 3. In germline, CDR1 is SGHTA, CDR2 FQGNSA. The CDR3 here is CASSAGQGYTGELFF. CDR3 coding DNA: TGTGCCAGCAGCGCGGGACAGGGGTACACCGGGGAGCTGTTTTTT.

V gene TRBV28 combines with J gene TRBJ1-6; D is possibly TRBD1 (5 bases). The CDR3 runs to 15 residues. Between the trimmed V and J ends, which lost 4 bases and 3 bases, there was a span of 10 bases. Looked up from germline, CDR1 is MDHEN and CDR2 is SYDVKM. CDR3: CASSYDSYYNSPLHF. The CDR3 DNA follows: TGTGCCAGCAGTTACGACAGCTACTATAATTCACCCCTCCACTTT.

In its sample, this clone was seen once. The CDR3 region is CAIGQGAMAEAFF. The CDR3 coding sequence is TGTGCCATCGGACAGGGGGCGATGGCTGAAGCTTTCTTT. The chain recombines TRBV6-1 with TRBJ1-1; TRBD1 agrees at 11 bases. CDR3 length equals 13 residues. V lost 10 bases and J lost 6; bases outside the gene matches: 7. The germline V gene encodes CDR1 MNHNS and CDR2 SASEGT.

The chain couples TRBV29-1 to TRBJ1-2; D gene uncertain. The CDR3 totals 12 residues. Germline values: CDR1 SQVTM, CDR2 ANQGSEA. The V and J ends lost 3 bases and 6 bases respectively, with 11 bases between them. CDR3 region: CSVEKEYDGYTF. In nucleotides, the CDR3 is TGCAGCGTTGAGAAGGAATATGATGGCTACACCTTC. Full variable domain (remainder filled in from reference TRBV29-1 and TRBJ1-2): SAVISQKPSRDICQRGTSLTIQCQVDSQVTMMFWYRQQPGQSLTLIATANQGSEATYESGFVIDKFPISRPNLTFSTLTVSNMSPEDSSIYLCSVEKEYDGYTFGSGTRLTVV.